At least ten counts were recorded for the clone carrying this T cell receptor (beta chain). The sample comes from a study of human T cells and chemical hapten exposure. Time point meaning: patch test 2, 6 weeks after DPC sensitization. Treatment meaning: therapeutic diphenylcyclopropenone sensitization with weekly scalp DPC. This CDR3 contains 14 residues. Germline-derived CDR1 and CDR2 are DFQATT and SNEGSKA (reference sequence). Deletions cut 6 bases from V and 2 bases from J, with 17 bases between. The study used a library that attached unique molecular identifiers to individual cDNA molecules. TCRdb reanalysed the RACE reads using MiXCR and keeps one entry per CDR3 protein. The table shows roughly 94,000 distinct CDR3 sequences, with approximately 8.6% occurring only once.

The source is a woman between 40 and 55 years old with alopecia areata. Some clones in this sample may be carry-over from other donors' samples. The specimen was whole blood, collected in connection with sensitization to the hapten diphenylcyclopropenone (DPC). The chain is built from TRBV20-1 and TRBJ2-7; D gene ambiguous. Here the CDR3 DNA reads TGCAGTGCCCCGACGGAAACCCGAACCTACGAGCAGTACTTC. Translated: CSAPTETRTYEQYF.